This TCR beta chain was sequenced for a study of blood T cell repertoires in COVID-19 (dated by TCRdb to about 2020). About the investigation overall: Collaborator samples came from the United States, Italy and Spain and covered acute and convalescent phases of COVID-19. The dataset comprised deeply sampled blood TCRbeta repertoires from subjects exposed to, actively infected with, or recovered from COVID-19. The material from the prospective study consisted of cDNA or gDNA derived from T cells, B-cell-depleted T cells, or PBMCs. Sample metadata almost always included a de-identified subject ID, COVID-19 status, age in years and sex. The samples were drawn from the first 160 participants of the ongoing ImmuneRACE study and from 1,254 subjects provided by 6 global collaborators. Where available, HLA class I and class II types were taken from metadata supplied by the sample provider and were not determined by assay-based typing. The repertoires were made available in a free public database intended to serve as a resource for research on the immune response to SARS-CoV-2. General findings and caveats noted by the study authors: Clinical and demographic metadata were provided uncurated, with the amount varying by source and participant.

TCRbeta CDR3 regions were amplified from genomic DNA using the immunoSEQ Assay, a bias-controlled multiplex PCR. As for the original processing: The number of nucleated cells in each sample was estimated from the amplification of reference gene primers within the assay. Sequence reads were collapsed and filtered to measure the absolute abundance of every unique TCRbeta CDR3 rearrangement. For each sample, productive Simpson clonality was calculated as the square root of Simpson's diversity index across productive rearrangements. TCRdb carries this immuneACCESS record with in-frame sequences only. Its versions omit some clonotypes, under half of them owing to an unresolved V gene in the studies checked, with the rest unexplained. V, J and clone size were drawn from that table, and D and trimming were deduced from the DNA. This sample comprises 200,000 to 250,000 clones, around nine tenths of them detected only once. The ten largest clones add up to 10% to 13% of the sample.

V lost 9 bases and J lost 5 bases, and the count of bases not matched to a germline gene is 4. Its CDR3 holds 12 amino acids, cysteine through phenylalanine. CDR3 DNA only is kept here, 36 bases in frame from base 1. The germline V gene gives CDR1 as MNHEY and CDR2 as SVGAGI. Comment on this clone: What this receptor recognizes is not known. Per-base qualities were not stored, and no clone one base away is much larger.

Participants in the prospective study were enrolled through a virtual design, were aged roughly 18 to 90 years, and lived in roughly 26 United States geographic areas. Cohort assignment in the prospective study relied on participant-reported clinical history from a screening survey and a study questionnaire. Recovered participants in ImmuneRACE Cohort 3 were defined as having two consecutive negative NP/OP PCR tests, clearance from a healthcare professional, or resolution of symptoms. Each participant in the prospective study had whole blood, serum and a nasopharyngeal or oropharyngeal swab collected by mobile phlebotomists. Additional blood draws and questionnaires over an approximately two-month period could optionally be provided by prospective study participants. Blood samples from the prospective study were shipped frozen or at room temperature prior to DNA extraction.

Source material: PBMCs or T cells enriched from blood (not recorded which). This TCR was recovered from a man aged 25 to 40 who had recovered from COVID-19. The chain employs TRBV6-5 and TRBJ2-1; the central 7 bases match TRBD2. The nucleotides are TGTGCCAGTAGACTAGCAAACAATGAGCAGTTCTTC. This translates into CASRLANNEQFF.